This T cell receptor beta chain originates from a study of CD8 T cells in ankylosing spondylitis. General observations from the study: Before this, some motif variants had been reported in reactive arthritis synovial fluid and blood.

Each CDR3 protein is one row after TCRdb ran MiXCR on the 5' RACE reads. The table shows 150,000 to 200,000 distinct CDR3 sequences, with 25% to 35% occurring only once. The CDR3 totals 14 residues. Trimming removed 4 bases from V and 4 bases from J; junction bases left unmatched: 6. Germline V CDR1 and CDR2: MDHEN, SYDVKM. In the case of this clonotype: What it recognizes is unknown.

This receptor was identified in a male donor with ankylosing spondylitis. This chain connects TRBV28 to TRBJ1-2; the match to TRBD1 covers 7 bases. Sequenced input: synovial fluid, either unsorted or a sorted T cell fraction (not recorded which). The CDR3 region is CASSSPDRAYGYTF. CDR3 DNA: TGTGCCAGCAGTTCCCCCGACAGGGCCTATGGCTACACCTTC.